This T cell receptor beta chain was found in a study of OX40 agonist ivuxolimab in advanced cancers. The CDR3 covers 14 residues. The V gene lost 5 bases and the J gene lost 4 bases, with 15 bases spanning the gap. Germline CDR1 is SEHNR and CDR2 is FQNEAQ (reference sequence). Libraries were prepared by immunoSEQ multiplex PCR; TCRdb keeps only in-frame clonotypes and omits some of them. The sample carries 12,000 or so clones, around 66% recorded once. The V call is TRBV7-9, the J call TRBJ2-7; either TRBD1 or TRBD2 may supply D (5 bases each). The input for sequencing was CD4+ or CD8+ T cells sorted from blood, taken in a trial of the OX40 agonist ivuxolimab. The source is an adult with an advanced solid tumor such as melanoma, head and neck, liver or kidney cancer. CDR3 nucleotide sequence: TGTGCCAGCAGCACCCGAGGGGCAGGGTACGAGCAGTACTTC. This sequence encodes CASSTRGAGYEQYF. Variable domain in full (rest from reference TRBV7-9 and TRBJ2-7): DTGVSQNPRHKITKRGQNVTFRCDPISEHNRLYWYRQTLGQGPEFLTYFQNEAQLEKSRLLSDRFSAERPKGSFSTLEIQRTEQGDSAMYLCASSTRGAGYEQYFGPGTRLTVT.